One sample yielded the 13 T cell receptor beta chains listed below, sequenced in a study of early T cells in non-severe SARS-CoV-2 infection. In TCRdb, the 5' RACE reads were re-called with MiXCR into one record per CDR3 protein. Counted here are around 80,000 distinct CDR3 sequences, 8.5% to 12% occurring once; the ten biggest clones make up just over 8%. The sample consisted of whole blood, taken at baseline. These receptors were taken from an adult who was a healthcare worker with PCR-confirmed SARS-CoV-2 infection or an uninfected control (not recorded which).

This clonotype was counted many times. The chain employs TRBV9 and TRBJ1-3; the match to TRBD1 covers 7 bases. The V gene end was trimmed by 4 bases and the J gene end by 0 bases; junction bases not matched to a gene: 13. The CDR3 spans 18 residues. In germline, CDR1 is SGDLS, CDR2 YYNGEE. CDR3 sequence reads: CASSFTPEGASSGNTIYF. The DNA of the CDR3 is TGTGCCAGCAGCTTCACTCCGGAGGGGGCCTCCTCTGGAAACACCATATATTTT.

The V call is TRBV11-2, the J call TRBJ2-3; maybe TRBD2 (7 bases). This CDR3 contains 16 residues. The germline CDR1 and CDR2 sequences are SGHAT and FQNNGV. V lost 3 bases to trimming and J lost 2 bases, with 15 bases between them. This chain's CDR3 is CASSFRGAPNTDTQYF. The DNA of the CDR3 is TGTGCCAGCAGCTTTCGGGGGGCCCCCAACACAGATACGCAGTATTTT.

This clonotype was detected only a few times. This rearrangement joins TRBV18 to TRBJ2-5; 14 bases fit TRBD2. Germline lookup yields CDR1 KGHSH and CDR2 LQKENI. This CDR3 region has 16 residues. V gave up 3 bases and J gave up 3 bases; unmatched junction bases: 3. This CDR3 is CASSPRLAGGKETQYF. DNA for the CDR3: TGTGCCAGCTCACCCCGACTAGCGGGAGGGAAAGAGACCCAGTACTTC.

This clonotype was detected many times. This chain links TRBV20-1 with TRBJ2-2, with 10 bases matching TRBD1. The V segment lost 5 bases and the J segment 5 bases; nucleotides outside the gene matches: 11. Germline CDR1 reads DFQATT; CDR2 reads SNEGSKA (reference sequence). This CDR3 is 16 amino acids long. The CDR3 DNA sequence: TGCAGTGCTGGTAGTCCGGGACAGGGGATGACCGGGGAGCTGTTTTTT. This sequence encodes CSAGSPGQGMTGELFF.

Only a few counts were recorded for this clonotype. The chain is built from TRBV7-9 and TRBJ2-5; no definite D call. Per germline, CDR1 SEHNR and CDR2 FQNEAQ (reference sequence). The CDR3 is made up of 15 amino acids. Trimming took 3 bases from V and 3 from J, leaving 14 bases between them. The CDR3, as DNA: TGTGCCAGCAGCTTGGGAAGGGCGTGGGAAGAGACCCAGTACTTC. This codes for CASSLGRAWEETQYF.

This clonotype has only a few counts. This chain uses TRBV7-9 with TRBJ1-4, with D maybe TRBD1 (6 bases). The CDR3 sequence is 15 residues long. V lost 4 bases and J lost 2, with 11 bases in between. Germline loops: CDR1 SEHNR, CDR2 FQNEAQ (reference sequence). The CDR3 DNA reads TGTGCCAGCAGCTACGTCACAGGGACTAATGAAAAACTGTTTTTT. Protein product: CASSYVTGTNEKLFF.

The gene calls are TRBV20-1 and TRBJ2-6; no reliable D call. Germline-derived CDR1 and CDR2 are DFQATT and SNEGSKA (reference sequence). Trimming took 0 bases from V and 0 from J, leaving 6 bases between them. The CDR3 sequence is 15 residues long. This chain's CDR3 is CSARDQSSGANVLTF. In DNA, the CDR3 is TGCAGTGCTAGAGATCAGTCCTCTGGGGCCAACGTCCTGACTTTC.

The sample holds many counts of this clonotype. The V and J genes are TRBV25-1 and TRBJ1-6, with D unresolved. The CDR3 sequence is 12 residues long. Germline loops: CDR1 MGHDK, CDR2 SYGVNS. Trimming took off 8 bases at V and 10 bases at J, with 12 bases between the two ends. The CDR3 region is CASRSSDSPLHF. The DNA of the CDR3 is TGTGCCAGCCGGTCTTCCGACTCACCCCTCCACTTT.

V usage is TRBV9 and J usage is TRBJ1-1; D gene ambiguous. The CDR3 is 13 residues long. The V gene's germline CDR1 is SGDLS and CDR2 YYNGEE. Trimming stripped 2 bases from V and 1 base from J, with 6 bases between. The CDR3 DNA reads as TGTGCCAGCAGCGTTTCTCCGAACACTGAAGCTTTCTTT. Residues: CASSVSPNTEAFF.

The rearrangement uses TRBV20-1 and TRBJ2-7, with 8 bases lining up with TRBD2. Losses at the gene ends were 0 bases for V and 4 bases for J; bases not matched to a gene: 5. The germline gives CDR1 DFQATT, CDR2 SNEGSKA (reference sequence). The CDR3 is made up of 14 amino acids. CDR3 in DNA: TGCAGTGCTAGAGATTGGAGCGGGAGTTACGAGCAGTACTTC. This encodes CSARDWSGSYEQYF.

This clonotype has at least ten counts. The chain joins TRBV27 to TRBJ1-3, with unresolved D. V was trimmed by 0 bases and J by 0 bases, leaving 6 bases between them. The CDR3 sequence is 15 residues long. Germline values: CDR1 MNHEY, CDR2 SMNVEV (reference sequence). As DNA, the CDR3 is TGTGCCAGCAGTTTATCGTCGAGCTCTGGAAACACCATATATTTT. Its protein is CASSLSSSSGNTIYF.

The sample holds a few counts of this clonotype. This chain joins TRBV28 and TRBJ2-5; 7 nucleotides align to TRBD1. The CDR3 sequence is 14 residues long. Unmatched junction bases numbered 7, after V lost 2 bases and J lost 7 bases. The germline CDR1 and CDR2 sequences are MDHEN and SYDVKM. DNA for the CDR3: TGTGCCAGCAGTTTACAGGGGGTGGCGGGGACCCAGTACTTC. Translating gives CASSLQGVAGTQYF.

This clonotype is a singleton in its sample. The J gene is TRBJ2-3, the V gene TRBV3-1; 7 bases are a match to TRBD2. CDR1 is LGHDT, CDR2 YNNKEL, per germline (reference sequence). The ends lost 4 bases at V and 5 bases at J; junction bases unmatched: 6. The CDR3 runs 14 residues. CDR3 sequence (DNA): TGTGCCAGCAGCCGCGCCGCGGGGGAAGATACGCAGTATTTT. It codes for CASSRAAGEDTQYF.